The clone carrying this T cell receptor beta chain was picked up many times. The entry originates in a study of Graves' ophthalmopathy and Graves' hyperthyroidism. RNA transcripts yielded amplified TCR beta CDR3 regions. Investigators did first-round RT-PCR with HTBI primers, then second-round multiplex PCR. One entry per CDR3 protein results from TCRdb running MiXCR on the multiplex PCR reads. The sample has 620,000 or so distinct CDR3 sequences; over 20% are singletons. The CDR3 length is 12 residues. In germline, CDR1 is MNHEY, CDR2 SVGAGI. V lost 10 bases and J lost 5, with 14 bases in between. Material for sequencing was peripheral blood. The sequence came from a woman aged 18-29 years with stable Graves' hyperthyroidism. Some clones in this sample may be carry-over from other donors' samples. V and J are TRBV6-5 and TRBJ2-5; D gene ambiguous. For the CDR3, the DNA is TGTGCCACTTCGTCTCCACAGGAGACCCAGTACTTC. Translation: CATSSPQETQYF.